The 27 T cell receptor beta chains listed next were all sequenced from one sample in a study of shared clonotypes between healthy human individuals. Produced via immunoSEQ multiplex PCR; TCRdb's table is partial and in-frame only. The table includes about 1.1 million clones, about four fifths detected once. Sequencing used memory CD4+ T cells from PBMCs. The subset denotes: CD45RA-negative fraction. All receptors derive from a man between 18 and 35 years old in good health. Some clones in this sample may be carry-over from other donors' samples.

The sample holds one count of this clone. The chain carries TRBV7-9 and TRBJ1-2, with 8 bases aligning to TRBD1. The length of the CDR3 is 16 residues. Looked up from germline, CDR1 is SEHNR and CDR2 is FQNEAQ (reference sequence). V was pared by 5 bases and J by 6 bases, with 14 bases of the junction left unmatched. The CDR3 loop reads CASSRYQGQGLNGYTF. For the CDR3, the DNA is TGTGCCAGCAGCCGATACCAAGGACAGGGTTTGAATGGCTACACCTTC.

The J gene is TRBJ2-7, the V gene TRBV5-1, with D perhaps matching TRBD2 (6 bases). V was pared by 1 base and J by 2 bases, with 10 bases between. The CDR3 covers 14 residues. Germline values: CDR1 SGHRS, CDR2 YFSETQ. For the CDR3, the DNA is TGCGCCAGCAGCTTGACCAGGGAGGCCTACGAGCAGTACTTC. Encoded protein: CASSLTREAYEQYF.

The chain couples TRBV23-1 to TRBJ2-7; 10 bases fit TRBD1. TRBV23-1 is noted as an ORF with a role that remains uncertain. The CDR3 extends over 18 amino acids. Germline trimming cut 4 bases from V and 0 bases from J; bases unmatched to any gene: 12. In nucleotides, the CDR3 is TGCGCCAGCAGTCGACAAATCGGGACAGGGGTCCGCTCCTACGAGCAGTACTTC. It encodes CASSRQIGTGVRSYEQYF.

V is TRBV5-1 and J is TRBJ2-5; tentative D call: TRBD2 (5 bases). This CDR3 has 15 amino acids. CDR1 SGHRS and CDR2 YFSETQ come from the germline V gene. V shed 3 bases and J shed 2 bases, with 14 bases lying between them. This chain's CDR3 is CASSSPAGLQETQYF. CDR3 nucleotide sequence: TGCGCCAGCAGCTCTCCGGCGGGCTTACAAGAGACCCAGTACTTC.

The V and J genes are TRBV6-1 and TRBJ1-1, with D perhaps matching TRBD1 (5 bases). Germline CDR1 reads MNHNS; CDR2 reads SASEGT. V lost 4 bases, J lost 0 bases, and 12 bases lay in between. This CDR3 contains 15 residues. The CDR3 nucleotides read TGTGCCAGCAGTGTGGAAGGGGCCCTGAACACTGAAGCTTTCTTT. This gives the protein CASSVEGALNTEAFF.

The rearrangement uses TRBV7-9 and TRBJ2-7, with 8 nucleotides matching TRBD2. Looked up from germline, CDR1 is SEHNR and CDR2 is FQNEAQ (reference sequence). Trimming cost V 4 bases and J 1 base; bases outside gene matches: 12. The CDR3 spans 17 residues. The CDR3 DNA reads TGTGCCAGCAGCTCTAATCCGGGACTAGGGGTTTCCTACGAGCAGTACTTC. As protein: CASSSNPGLGVSYEQYF.

In this sample, this clone turned up many times. The chain uses TRBV27 and TRBJ1-4; D possibly corresponds to TRBD1 (5 bases). This CDR3 is 15 amino acids long. Germline V gene data show CDR1 as MNHEY and CDR2 as SMNVEV (reference sequence). The ends were cut back, 2 bases at V and 4 bases at J, with 11 bases in the middle. CDR3 sequence (DNA): TGTGCCAGCAGTTTAGGCGGGGGGGTTAATGAAAAACTGTTTTTT. Amino acids: CASSLGGGVNEKLFF. The full variable domain, its missing parts supplied by reference TRBV27 and TRBJ1-4, is EAQVTQNPRYLITVTGKKLTVTCSQNMNHEYMSWYRQDPGLGLRQIYYSMNVEVTDKGDVPEGYKVSRKEKRNFPLILESPSPNQTSLYFCASSLGGGVNEKLFFGSGTQLSVL.

V and J are TRBV5-1 and TRBJ1-3, with D uncertain. Per germline, CDR1 SGHRS and CDR2 YFSETQ. V was clipped by 4 bases and J by 5 bases, with 28 bases between them. CDR3 size: 19 residues. The CDR3 nucleotides are TGCGCCAGCAGCCCCGCGGGTCCCCAGACGGTAACCCCCCGAAACACCATATATTTT. This sequence encodes CASSPAGPQTVTPRNTIYF. The full variable domain, rest sourced from reference TRBV5-1 and TRBJ1-3, is KAGVTQTPRYLIKTRGQQVTLSCSPISGHRSVSWYQQTPGQGLQFLFEYFSETQRNKGNFPGRFSGRQFSNSRSEMNVSTLELGDSALYLCASSPAGPQTVTPRNTIYFGEGSWLTVV.

The rearrangement uses TRBV5-1 and TRBJ2-7; D tentatively fits TRBD1 or TRBD2 (5 bases each). The V and J ends lost 1 base and 6 bases respectively, with 8 bases between them. Germline V gives CDR1 SGHRS, CDR2 YFSETQ. The CDR3 is 12 residues long. CDR3 loop: CASSLPGPEQYF. The CDR3 coding sequence is TGCGCCAGCAGCTTGCCGGGGCCCGAGCAGTACTTC.

This clone was picked up a small number of times. The chain is built from TRBV11-2 and TRBJ2-1, with 9 bases lining up with TRBD2. CDR1 is SGHAT and CDR2 is FQNNGV in the germline V gene. With 5 bases clipped from V and 9 bases from J, the junction kept 11 bases outside the gene matches. The CDR3 runs 15 residues. The CDR3 DNA is TGTGCCAGCAGCATTAAGCCACTAGCGGGTTTTGAGCAGTTCTTC. This codes for CASSIKPLAGFEQFF. The full variable domain, completed using reference TRBV11-2 and TRBJ2-1, is EAGVAQSPRYKIIEKRQSVAFWCNPISGHATLYWYQQILGQGPKLLIQFQNNGVVDDSQLPKDRFSAERLKGVDSTLKIQPAKLEDSAVYLCASSIKPLAGFEQFFGPGTRLTVL.

V and J are TRBV9 and TRBJ2-7, with a tentative D call TRBD1 (6 bases). Germline V gene data show CDR1 as SGDLS and CDR2 as YYNGEE. This CDR3 region has 13 residues. With 2 bases removed from V and 7 bases from J, the gap between germline ends came to 13 bases. The CDR3 is CASSVQDSLEQYF. The CDR3 DNA reads TGTGCCAGCAGCGTCCAGGACAGCTTGGAGCAGTACTTC.

The CDR3 reads CASSLTQGTEAFF. The CDR3 nucleotides read TGCGCCAGCAGCTTGACACAAGGCACTGAAGCTTTCTTT. The chain employs TRBV5-1 and TRBJ1-1; no reliable D call. CDR3 length: 13 amino acids. CDR1 SGHRS and CDR2 YFSETQ come from the germline V gene. V was cut by 1 base and J by 4 bases, with 8 bases left in between.

For this clone: The identical CDR3 is also encoded by other nucleotide sequences in the sample. The chain couples TRBV28 to TRBJ2-7; D not resolved. CDR1 MDHEN and CDR2 SYDVKM come from the germline V gene. The V end was cut by 5 bases, the J end by 6 bases, with 5 bases between. CDR3 length: 10 amino acids. The CDR3 here is CASSRAEQYF. The CDR3 DNA reads TGTGCCAGCAGTCGGGCCGAGCAGTACTTC.

On this clone: Other DNA sequences in the same sample also yield this CDR3. The V call is TRBV9, the J call TRBJ2-7; 9 bases match TRBD2. In germline, CDR1 is SGDLS, CDR2 YYNGEE. This CDR3 comprises 14 residues. The V gene end was trimmed by 3 bases and the J gene end by 2 bases; junction bases not matched to a gene: 3. The CDR3 DNA sequence: TGTGCCAGCAGCGCTAGCGGGACCACCTACGAGCAGTACTTC. This sequence encodes CASSASGTTYEQYF.

The CDR3 DNA sequence: TGTGCCAGCAGGCGCGGGACAGGGAACTTCTACAATGAGCAGTTCTTC. Translation gives CASRRGTGNFYNEQFF. V gene TRBV11-2 combines with J gene TRBJ2-1; 9 nucleotides agree with TRBD1. The CDR3 is 16 amino acids. CDR1 SGHAT and CDR2 FQNNGV come from the germline V gene. V lost 6 bases and J lost 3; bases outside the gene matches: 9.

CDR3 sequence: CASSILGGPQHF. The CDR3 DNA reads as TGTGCCAGTAGTATTCTGGGAGGGCCCCAGCATTTT. This sequence joins TRBV19 and TRBJ1-5, with D hard to call. The CDR3 covers 12 residues. Trimming took 3 bases from V and 9 from J, leaving 9 bases between them. The V gene's germline CDR1 is LNHDA and CDR2 SQIVND (reference sequence).

The V call is TRBV2, the J call TRBJ1-1, with a possible D match to TRBD1 (6 bases). V lost 8 bases and J 0 bases, leaving 13 bases between the germline ends. Germline V lookup: CDR1 SNHLY, CDR2 FYNNEI. The CDR3 covers 14 residues. CDR3 loop: CASAVRGVNTEAFF. The CDR3 DNA is TGTGCCAGCGCAGTTAGGGGGGTGAACACTGAAGCTTTCTTT.

V usage is TRBV7-8 and J usage is TRBJ1-5, with D maybe TRBD1 (5 bases). From germline, CDR1 is SGHVS and CDR2 FQNEAQ. The CDR3 is 17 amino acids. V lost 5 bases to trimming and J lost 6 bases, with 23 bases between them. CDR3 DNA sequence: TGTGCCAGCAGCGTCTATTTCGGGGACTCACGGGTTCAGCCCCAGCATTTT. Its protein product is CASSVYFGDSRVQPQHF.

V is TRBV30 and J is TRBJ1-3, with 11 bases identical to TRBD1. Per germline, CDR1 GTSNPN and CDR2 SVGIG (reference sequence). The V and J ends lost 3 bases and 1 base, in that order; junction bases with no gene match: 2. The CDR3 runs to 15 residues. Here the CDR3 DNA reads TGTGCCTGGAGAGGACAGGGGGCATCTGGAAACACCATATATTTT. Protein sequence: CAWRGQGASGNTIYF.

The chain is built from TRBV28 and TRBJ2-5, with 7 bases lining up with TRBD2. The CDR3 sequence is 13 residues long. Germline-derived CDR1 and CDR2 are MDHEN and SYDVKM. Trimming cost V 7 bases and J 7 bases; bases outside gene matches: 9. CDR3 nucleotide sequence: TGTGCCAGCACCGATGGGGGGGAGGTGACCCAGTACTTC. This translates into CASTDGGEVTQYF. The full variable domain, rest sourced from reference TRBV28 and TRBJ2-5, is DVKVTQSSRYLVKRTGEKVFLECVQDMDHENMFWYRQDPGLGLRLIYFSYDVKMKEKGDIPEGYSVSREKKERFSLILESASTNQTSMYLCASTDGGEVTQYFGPGTRLLVL.

The V call is TRBV7-2, the J call TRBJ2-5; 8 bases fit TRBD2. The CDR3 contains 15 residues. V gave up 1 base and J gave up 5 bases; unmatched junction bases: 6. Germline V CDR1 and CDR2: SGHTA, FQGNSA. DNA for the CDR3: TGTGCCAGCAGCTTAGAAAGCGGGAGTTGGGAGACCCAGTACTTC. Amino acids: CASSLESGSWETQYF.

The chain carries TRBV6-5 and TRBJ2-2; no definite D call. This CDR3 region has 15 residues. Trimming took 5 bases from V and 6 from J, leaving 16 bases between them. Germline loops: CDR1 MNHEY, CDR2 SVGAGI. The CDR3 protein is CASSPRPPLAGELFF. CDR3 in DNA: TGTGCCAGCAGTCCCAGACCCCCCTTGGCCGGGGAGCTGTTTTTT.

The V call is TRBV7-9, the J call TRBJ2-7; 9 nucleotides match TRBD2. V shed 3 bases, J shed 5 bases, and the junction held 5 bases outside the gene matches. This CDR3 has 14 residues. CDR1 and CDR2 (germline): SEHNR, FQNEAQ (reference sequence). CDR3 bases: TGTGCCAGCAGCTTCGCGGGAGGGCTAAACGAGCAGTACTTC. Protein: CASSFAGGLNEQYF.

V and J are TRBV4-2 and TRBJ2-7; 7 nucleotides line up with TRBD2. CDR3 length equals 15 residues. Trimming cost V 0 bases and J 0 bases; bases outside gene matches: 2. The germline CDR1 and CDR2 sequences are LGHNA and YNFKEQ. CDR3 coding DNA: TGTGCCAGCAGCCAAGATCGCGGGAGCTCCTACGAGCAGTACTTC. This translates into CASSQDRGSSYEQYF.

With respect to this clone: A read error is likely here: a far larger clone is one base away. The J gene is TRBJ1-1, the V gene TRBV9; TRBD1 might be the D (6 bases). V dropped 7 bases and J dropped 8 bases, with 21 bases sitting between them. Germline V gene sequence: CDR1 SGDLS, CDR2 YYNGEE. The CDR3 sequence is 14 residues long. CDR3 in amino acids: CASGEAPDRIEAFF. The CDR3 nucleotides are TGTGCCAGCGGCGAGGCCCCCGACAGGATAGAAGCTTTCTTT.

Comment on this clone: Other DNA sequences in the sample encode the same CDR3. The chain uses TRBV7-2 and TRBJ2-2, with TRBD2 as a possible D gene (5 bases). Deletions cut 3 bases from V and 2 bases from J, with 7 bases between. The CDR3 runs 14 residues. CDR1 is SGHTA and CDR2 is FQGNSA in the germline V gene. The CDR3 sequence: CASSLRANTGELFF. CDR3 DNA: TGTGCCAGCAGCTTGAGGGCCAACACCGGGGAGCTGTTTTTT. The whole variable domain, filled in from reference TRBV7-2 and TRBJ2-2, reads GAGVSQSPSNKVTEKGKDVELRCDPISGHTALYWYRQSLGQGLEFLIYFQGNSAPDKSGLPSDRFSAERTGGSVSTLTIQRTQQEDSAVYLCASSLRANTGELFFGEGSRLTVL.

This clone has just one count. The chain employs TRBV15 and TRBJ2-7; D is perhaps TRBD1 (6 bases). V lost 0 bases and J lost 5, with 14 bases in between. The CDR3 loop spans 15 amino acids. Germline V gene sequence: CDR1 LNHNV, CDR2 YYDKDF (reference sequence). CDR3 protein: CATSRDTGSSDEQYF. Here the CDR3 DNA reads TGTGCCACCAGCAGAGATACAGGGTCGTCCGACGAGCAGTACTTC.